This T cell receptor (beta chain) was found in a study of T cell repertoires in cytomegalovirus infection. Study-wide context: Newly reported HLA-C-restricted and thoroughly characterized HLA-B-restricted CMV epitopes were employed.

With regard to this clonotype: What it recognizes is unknown.

TCRdb reprocessed the reads via MiXCR and lists one record per CDR3 protein. The data hold nearly 700,000 distinct CDR3 sequences, with roughly a third observed a single time. The CDR3 sequence is 13 residues long. The germline gives CDR1 MNHNS, CDR2 SASEGT. Trimming removed 4 bases from V and 6 bases from J, with 12 bases in between. The TCR originated in a human donor in good health (CMV status not recorded). Some clones in this sample may be carry-over from other donors' samples. The V gene is TRBV6-1, the J gene TRBJ1-1; D call uncertain. The sample here was cultured PBMCs, taken from culture after CMV antigen stimulation. The CDR3 spells CASSVIGRAEAFF. The CDR3 nucleotides are TGTGCCAGCAGTGTGATCGGGAGGGCTGAAGCTTTCTTT.